The entry below describes one T cell receptor (beta chain). This receptor's antigen is unknown. No much larger clone exists at a distance of one base, and base qualities are not known. The immunoSEQ Assay, a bias-controlled multiplex PCR, was used to amplify TCRbeta CDR3 regions from genomic DNA. As for how the authors treated the data: The number of nucleated cells in each sample was estimated from the amplification of reference gene primers within the assay. Sequence reads were collapsed and filtered to measure the absolute abundance of every unique TCRbeta CDR3 rearrangement. For each sample, productive Simpson clonality was calculated as the square root of Simpson's diversity index over productive rearrangements. Entries here come from immuneACCESS through TCRdb and include only in-frame sequences with V and J called. Some clones fail to appear in such tables; in the studies checked, an unresolved V gene covers under half of the shortfall, and the cause of the remainder is unknown. V and J calls plus clone size are reproduced from that table; the DNA served to infer D and trimming. The sample contains approximately 210,000 clones, around 90% of them found a single time. The top ten clonotypes cover 14% to 15% of the sample.

These data come from a study of blood T cell repertoires in COVID-19 (dated by TCRdb to 2019 to 2021). About the investigation overall: Collaborator samples came from the United States, Italy and Spain and covered acute and convalescent phases of COVID-19. The prospective study material was composed of cDNA or gDNA derived from T cells, B-cell-depleted T cells, or PBMCs. Deeply sampled blood TCRbeta repertoires from subjects exposed to, actively infected with, or recovered from COVID-19 were included in the dataset. A freely available public database, intended as a resource for researchers studying the immune response to SARS-CoV-2, is where the repertoires were released. The samples were drawn from the first 160 participants of the ongoing ImmuneRACE study and from 1,254 subjects provided by 6 global collaborators. A de-identified subject ID, COVID-19 status, age in years and sex were almost always included in the sample metadata. Where available, HLA class I and class II types were obtained from metadata supplied by the sample provider rather than from assay-based typing.

What the study reported, not specific to this receptor: The quantity of clinical and demographic metadata differed by source and by participant and was supplied without curation.

Enrolling through a virtual design, the prospective study's participants ranged in age from roughly 18 to 95 years and lived across around 25 United States geographic areas. In the prospective study, participants were assigned to cohorts based on the clinical history participants reported in a screening survey and a study questionnaire. In the prospective study, whole blood, serum and a nasopharyngeal or oropharyngeal swab were collected from each participant by mobile phlebotomists. Over a 2-month period, participants in the prospective study had the option of providing additional blood draws and questionnaires. Before DNA extraction, prospective study blood samples were shipped either frozen or at room temperature. The CDR3 covers 14 residues, taking in both the cysteine and the phenylalanine. Only the CDR3 part of the read is kept: 42 bases, read in frame from the first base. The germline V gene provides CDR1 SQVTM and CDR2 ANQGSEA.

The receptor was isolated from a woman aged 50 to 65 with acute COVID-19. The sequencing input was PBMCs or T cells enriched from blood (not recorded which). The sequence links TRBV29-1 to TRBJ2-3, with TRBD1 matching 11 junction bases. The sequence in DNA is TGCCTAACCTCCGGGACAGGGGGGACAGATACGCAGTATTTT. Translated, it reads CLTSGTGGTDTQYF.